The clone carrying this TCR beta chain appeared many times. The antigen is not known. The data are from a study of CD8+CD57+ T cells in acquired aplastic anemia. In the study overall: The study obtained an average of around 3.1 ug of DNA from sorted CD4+ and CD8+ cells. General observations from the study: Patients did not significantly differ from controls in CD8+ Simpson's diversity.

V lost 4 bases, J lost 0 bases, and 17 bases lay in between. Germline assignment: CDR1 ENHRY and CDR2 SYGVKD. CDR3 size: 17 residues. The template used for profiling TCR beta VDJ and CDR3 was genomic DNA. A single record per CDR3 protein comes from TCRdb applying MiXCR to the reads. The table has about 160,000 distinct CDR3 sequences, 40% to 60% seen once; the top ten hold 30% to 40%. An expansion of CD8+CD57+ cells by flow cytometry had been shown in patients chosen for sequencing. A severe acquired aplastic anemia diagnosis applied to all patients. This chain uses TRBV10-3 with TRBJ2-3; D possibly corresponds to TRBD2 (6 bases). Sequenced: sorted CD4+, CD8+, or CD8+CD57+ T cells (not recorded which) from PBMCs. This sequence originates from a human donor with aplastic anemia. CDR3 region: CAISGRDFLGSTDTQYF. For the CDR3, the DNA is TGTGCCATCAGTGGCCGGGACTTTTTAGGGAGCACAGATACGCAGTATTTT.